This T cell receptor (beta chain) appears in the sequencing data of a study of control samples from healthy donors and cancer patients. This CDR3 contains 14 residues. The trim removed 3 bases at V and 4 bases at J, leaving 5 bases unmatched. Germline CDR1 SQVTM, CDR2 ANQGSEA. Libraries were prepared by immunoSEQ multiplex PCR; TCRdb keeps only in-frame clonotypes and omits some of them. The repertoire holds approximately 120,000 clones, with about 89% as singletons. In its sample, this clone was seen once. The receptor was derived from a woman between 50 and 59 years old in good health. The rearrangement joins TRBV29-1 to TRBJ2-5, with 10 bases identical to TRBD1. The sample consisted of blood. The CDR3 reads CSVDRTGGRETQYF. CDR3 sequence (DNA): TGCAGCGTTGACAGGACAGGGGGGAGAGAGACCCAGTACTTC.